This T cell receptor (beta chain) is from a study of T cells after yellow fever vaccination. TCRdb processed the 5' RACE reads anew with MiXCR; each CDR3 protein has one entry. Seen here are approximately 340,000 distinct CDR3 sequences, more than 8.5% observed once, and the top ten hold about a sixth. With 8 bases removed from V and 0 bases from J, the gap between germline ends came to 14 bases. Germline V lookup: CDR1 SQVTM, CDR2 ANQGSEA. The CDR3 totals 13 residues. This clonotype was picked up many times. The chain has TRBV29-1 and TRBJ2-7; D possibly matches TRBD1 or TRBD2 (5 bases each). The material sequenced was PBMCs, taken on the day of the first yellow fever vaccination. This receptor was identified in a man aged 18 to 30 who received the YFV17D yellow fever vaccine. As DNA, the CDR3 is TGCAGCCGAGGGGACGGACGCTCCTACGAGCAGTACGTC. This translates into CSRGDGRSYEQYV.